This T cell receptor (beta chain) was identified in a study of T-cell reconstitution after alpha-beta-depleted transplantation in children. V shed 1 base and J shed 5 bases, with 9 bases lying between them. This CDR3 spans 13 amino acids. The germline CDR1 and CDR2 sequences are KGHSH and LQKENI. Study results and caveats: At one year after transplant, newly produced T cells mostly accounted for T-cell counts and diversity. Surviving recipient T cells and thymic progenitors produced the high day-60 TCRbeta diversity seen in some patients. By about two months after transplant, alpha-beta T cells reportedly arose from several hundred graft clones that had expanded.

Unique molecular identifiers were built into the TCRbeta library. TCRdb re-derived calls from the PCR reads in MiXCR, one entry per CDR3 protein. Here the sample spans roughly 76,000 distinct CDR3 sequences, around 9.9% being singletons. Ten or more counts support this clonotype. No antigen is known for it. The starting material was PBMCs, obtained before TCRalphabeta/CD19-depleted stem cell transplant. This receptor was taken from a boy aged 5-17 years with acute myeloid leukemia, due to receive a stem cell transplant. The genes are TRBV18 and TRBJ2-7; D is ambiguous. CDR3 sequence: CASSPRGIDEQYF. DNA for the CDR3: TGTGCCAGCTCACCACGGGGAATCGACGAGCAGTACTTC.